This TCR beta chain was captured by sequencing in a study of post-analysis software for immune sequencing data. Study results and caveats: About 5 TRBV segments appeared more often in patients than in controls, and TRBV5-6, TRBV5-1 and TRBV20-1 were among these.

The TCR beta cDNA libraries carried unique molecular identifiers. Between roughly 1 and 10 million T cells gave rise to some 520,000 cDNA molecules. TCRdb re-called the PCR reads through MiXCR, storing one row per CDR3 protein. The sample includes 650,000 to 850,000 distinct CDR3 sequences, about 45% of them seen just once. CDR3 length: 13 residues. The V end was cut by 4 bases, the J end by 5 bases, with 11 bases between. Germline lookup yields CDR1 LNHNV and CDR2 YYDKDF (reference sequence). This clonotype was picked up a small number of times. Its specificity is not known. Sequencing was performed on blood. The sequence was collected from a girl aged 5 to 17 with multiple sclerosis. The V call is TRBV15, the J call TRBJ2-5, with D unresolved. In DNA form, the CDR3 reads TGTGCCACCAGCACAGCCCCTACGGAGACCCAGTACTTC. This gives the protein CATSTAPTETQYF. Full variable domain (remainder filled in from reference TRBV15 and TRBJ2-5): DAMVIQNPRYQVTQFGKPVTLSCSQTLNHNVMYWYQQKSSQAPKLLFHYYDKDFNNEADTPDNFQSRRPNTSFCFLDIRSPGLGDTAMYLCATSTAPTETQYFGPGTRLLVL.